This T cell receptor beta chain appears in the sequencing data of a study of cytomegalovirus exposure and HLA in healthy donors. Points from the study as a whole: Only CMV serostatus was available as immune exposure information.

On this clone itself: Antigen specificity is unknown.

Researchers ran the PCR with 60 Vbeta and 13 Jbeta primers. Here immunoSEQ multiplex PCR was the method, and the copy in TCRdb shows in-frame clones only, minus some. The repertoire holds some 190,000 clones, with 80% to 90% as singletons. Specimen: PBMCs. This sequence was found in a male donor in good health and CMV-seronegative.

Here the CDR3 reads CASSSQGDAEAFF. CDR3 sequence (DNA): TGTGCCAGCAGCTCTCAGGGGGACGCTGAAGCTTTCTTT. V and J are TRBV7-9 and TRBJ1-1, with 7 bases aligning to TRBD1. Germline V lookup: CDR1 SEHNR, CDR2 FQNEAQ (reference sequence). V lost 4 bases and J lost 6; bases outside the gene matches: 5. This CDR3 is 13 amino acids long.